A selection of T cell receptor beta chains follows, all from one sample in a study of blood T cell repertoires in COVID-19. Libraries were prepared by immunoSEQ multiplex PCR; TCRdb keeps only in-frame clonotypes and omits some of them. The sample carries about 100,000 clones, about 90% recorded once. Sample: peripheral blood. These receptor sequences come from a man aged 30 to 45 in a cohort sampled during active COVID-19. The CDR3 runs from the conserved cysteine through the conserved F or W. The D gene is left open where the match is weak. Size is stated for part of the rows, as once, few or many counts, or as a class when the clone is expanded.

V	J	D	size	DNA	CDR3
TRBV3-1/TRBV3-2	TRBJ2-1	TRBD2	NA	TGTGCCAGCAGCCCAAGACACCCCTCAGCGGGGGCCGACAATGAGCAGTTCTTC	CASSPRHPSAGADNEQFF
TRBV5-1	TRBJ2-5	NA	NA	TGCGCCAGCAGCTTGGACAGGGTCTCAGAGACCCAGTACTTC	CASSLDRVSETQYF
TRBV10-3	TRBJ2-5	TRBD1	NA	TGTGCCATCAGTGGGGGACAGCAAGAGACCCAGTACTTC	CAISGGQQETQYF
TRBV5-1	TRBJ2-1	TRBD2	NA	TGCGCCAGCACAACTAGCGGGGGCGCAAGCTCCTACAATGAGCAGTTCTTC	CASTTSGGASSYNEQFF
TRBV7-2	TRBJ2-7	NA	once	TGTGCCAGCAGCTTAGCGGGCACAGGGAGATCCTACGAGCAGTACTTC	CASSLAGTGRSYEQYF
TRBV5-8	TRBJ2-1	NA	NA	TGTGCCGGCGGACTCGAGAGCTCCTACAATGAGCAGTTCTTC	CAGGLESSYNEQFF
TRBV7-7	TRBJ2-3	NA	NA	TGTGCCAGCAGCTTAGGGCCGACTAGCACAGATACGCAGTATTTT	CASSLGPTSTDTQYF
TRBV28	TRBJ1-1	NA	NA	TGTGCCAGCAGTCCTCCGGGGAAGGGAACTGAAGCTTTCTTT	CASSPPGKGTEAFF
TRBV19	TRBJ1-2	TRBD1	NA	TGTGCCAGTAGCACTGACAGGGAATATGGCTACACCTTC	CASSTDREYGYTF
TRBV19	TRBJ1-2	TRBD1	NA	TGTGCCAGTAGCGAACAGGGGTCCTATGGCTACACCTTC	CASSEQGSYGYTF
TRBV6-2/TRBV6-3	TRBJ1-5	NA	once	TGTGCCAGCAGTTTTCCAGGAAATAGCAATCAGCCCCAGCATTTT	CASSFPGNSNQPQHF
TRBV29-1	TRBJ1-1	NA	once	TGCAGCGTGAGAACAGGGAACACTGAAGCTTTCTTT	CSVRTGNTEAFF
TRBV30	TRBJ2-1	NA	NA	TGTGCCTGGAGTGTTTCGGGGGTTCATGAGCAGTTCTTC	CAWSVSGVHEQFF
TRBV6-4	TRBJ2-1	TRBD1	NA	TGTGCCACCGGGACAGGAGCTTACAATGAGCAGTTCTTC	CATGTGAYNEQFF
TRBV27	TRBJ2-7	TRBD2	NA	TGTGCCAGCAGTTTACGGCGGGGGGGGGCCTACGAGCAGTACTTC	CASSLRRGGAYEQYF
TRBV28	TRBJ1-2	TRBD1	NA	TGTGCCAGCAGTCTTCCGGGACAGGGGCTCTATGGCTACACCTTC	CASSLPGQGLYGYTF
TRBV2	TRBJ2-7	TRBD2	NA	TGTGCCAGTCACCTCGAGCGGGGGGGTGGCGACGAGCAGTACTTC	CASHLERGGGDEQYF
TRBV28	TRBJ1-2	NA	NA	TGTGCCAGCAGTTTGGGGGCGGGCCAGGGGTTAAATACCTTC	CASSLGAGQGLNTF
TRBV5-1	TRBJ1-1	NA	NA	TGCGCCAGCAGCTTGCGGCAGGCGGGGAACACTGAAGCTTTCTTT	CASSLRQAGNTEAFF
TRBV14	TRBJ1-1	NA	NA	TGTGCCAGCAGCCAGCAGCAGGGCGGGGACACTGAAGCTTTCTTT	CASSQQQGGDTEAFF
TRBV4-3	TRBJ2-3	NA	NA	TGCGCCAGCAGCCAAGATTTGCAGTTCGATACGCAGTATTTT	CASSQDLQFDTQYF
TRBV7-3	TRBJ2-2	NA	NA	TGTGCCAGCAGCTCACAGGACACCGGGGAGCTGTTTTTT	CASSSQDTGELFF
TRBV6-5	TRBJ1-5	TRBD1	NA	TGTGCCAGCATAGGACTACAGGGGGTTGAGGCATTT	CASIGLQGVEAF
TRBV9	TRBJ1-1	NA	NA	TGTGCCAGCAGCGTACTAACGTCGAAGAACACTGAAGCTTTCTTT	CASSVLTSKNTEAFF
TRBV2	TRBJ2-3	NA	NA	TGTGCCAGCACCGGGAGCCTCCTAGTCGCAGATACGCAGTATTTT	CASTGSLLVADTQYF
TRBV29-1	TRBJ2-7	TRBD1	NA	TGCAGCGCCCTGTCGGCAGGGACAGCCTACGAGCAGTACTTC	CSALSAGTAYEQYF
TRBV7-2	TRBJ2-2	NA	once	TGTGCCAGCAGTCTACAGGGCGCAGGGAACACCGGGGAGCTGTTTTTT	CASSLQGAGNTGELFF
TRBV5-4	TRBJ2-1	TRBD1	NA	TGTGCCAGCAGCTGGGCGGGGACAGGGTACAATGAGCAGTTCTTC	CASSWAGTGYNEQFF
TRBV30	TRBJ1-1	TRBD1	NA	TGTGCCTGCCATCGGACAGGGGTGAACACTGAAGCTTTCTTT	CACHRTGVNTEAFF
TRBV19	TRBJ2-1	TRBD2	NA	TGTGCCAGTAGTATCGGGAGGGGTAGCGGGGGGGCGAAGTTCTTC	CASSIGRGSGGAKFF
TRBV6-2/TRBV6-3	TRBJ1-1	NA	NA	TGTGCCAGCAGTTACGGAGGGGCCACTGAAGCTTTCTTT	CASSYGGATEAFF
TRBV7-2	TRBJ1-1	NA	NA	TGTGCCAGCAGCCTCCATTGGGGCGTAGGCACTGAAGCTTTCTTT	CASSLHWGVGTEAFF
TRBV28	TRBJ2-7	TRBD1	once	TGTGCCAGCACCACCCGGGACAGTCCCTACGAGCAGTACTTC	CASTTRDSPYEQYF
TRBV5-1	TRBJ2-3	TRBD2	once	TGCGCCAGCAGCTTGACTAGCGGGAACACAGATACGCAGTATTTT	CASSLTSGNTDTQYF
TRBV5-6	TRBJ1-4	TRBD1	NA	TGTGCCAGCAGCTTGCTTCCCGGGACAGGGGGTAATGAAAAACTGTTTTTT	CASSLLPGTGGNEKLFF
TRBV7-2	TRBJ1-2	TRBD1	NA	TGTGCCAGCAGCCCCACGACAGGGAACGGCTACACCTTC	CASSPTTGNGYTF
TRBV6-2/TRBV6-3	TRBJ1-1	TRBD1	once	TGTGCCAGCAGTTTTCGACAGGGGGCGCAAACTGAAGCTTTCTTT	CASSFRQGAQTEAFF
TRBV5-1	TRBJ2-7	TRBD1	NA	TGCGCCAGCAGACGGGACAGTCACTACGAGCAGTACTTC	CASRRDSHYEQYF
TRBV28	TRBJ1-4	NA	NA	TGTGCCAGCAGTTTAAAGTTTGAGAGGGGAGGGGAAAAACTGTTTTTT	CASSLKFERGGEKLFF
TRBV7-9	TRBJ2-5	NA	NA	TGTGCCAGCAGTTCTCAAGAGACCCAGTACTTC	CASSSQETQYF
TRBV19	TRBJ2-3	TRBD2	NA	TGTGCCAGTAGTATACCCCTGGCGGGAGGGTCAGATACGCAGTATTTT	CASSIPLAGGSDTQYF